This passage covers 11 T cell receptor beta chains from one sample sequenced in a study of T cells in Graves' hyperthyroidism and ophthalmopathy. Regions amplified from RNA transcripts were the TCR beta CDR3 regions. Researchers ran a first-round RT-PCR on the TCR CDR3 using the HTBI primer set. From the multiplex PCR reads, TCRdb called clonotypes with MiXCR, one entry per CDR3 protein. The sample carries around 290,000 distinct CDR3 sequences, about a sixth recorded once. Material for sequencing was blood. These receptors came from an older woman with Graves' ophthalmopathy.

The CDR3 nucleotides are TGTGCCAGCAGTTACGCAAAGGGGAACACTGAAGCTTTCTTT. Translated, it gives CASSYAKGNTEAFF. The chain carries TRBV6-5 and TRBJ1-1; D unclear. CDR1 is MNHEY, CDR2 SVGAGI, per germline. Trimming pared 2 bases from V and 1 base from J, leaving 8 bases between. The CDR3 sequence is 14 residues long.

This clonotype was seen ten or more times. The chain carries TRBV6-1 and TRBJ2-1; a possible D gene is TRBD1 (6 bases). The CDR3 is 15 amino acids. The germline gives CDR1 MNHNS, CDR2 SASEGT. V lost 7 bases, J lost 1 base, and 14 bases lay in between. CDR3 protein: CASKRTAVSYNEQFF. The CDR3 DNA sequence: TGTGCCAGCAAGAGGACAGCCGTTTCCTACAATGAGCAGTTCTTC.

At least ten counts were recorded for this clonotype. This chain links TRBV6-1 with TRBJ1-5; D is ambiguous. V was pared by 7 bases and J by 4 bases, with 17 bases between. The CDR3 runs 15 residues. Germline CDR1 MNHNS, CDR2 SASEGT. For the CDR3, the DNA is TGTGCCAGCACTCTGTCGGCGCTGGCGAATCAGCCCCAGCATTTT. It yields the protein CASTLSALANQPQHF.

This clonotype turned up a few times. The chain has TRBV18 and TRBJ2-7, with TRBD1 matching 7 bases. V was pared by 2 bases and J by 5 bases, with 9 bases of the junction left unmatched. Germline lookup yields CDR1 KGHSH and CDR2 LQKENI. CDR3 length: 15 residues. CDR3 protein: CASSPARQGMDEQYF. The CDR3 DNA is TGTGCCAGCTCACCAGCGCGACAGGGTATGGACGAGCAGTACTTC.

The rearrangement links TRBV28 to TRBJ1-5; D is unclear. Germline CDR1 reads MDHEN; CDR2 reads SYDVKM. Trimming cost V 6 bases and J 6 bases, with 12 bases left between them. The length of the CDR3 is 13 residues. The CDR3 protein is CASSRIVGQPQHF. CDR3 bases: TGTGCCAGCAGCCGAATCGTCGGTCAGCCCCAGCATTTT.

Many counts were recorded for this clonotype. The J gene is TRBJ1-1, the V gene TRBV28; 7 bases line up with TRBD1. The CDR3 length is 13 residues. Germline V gene sequence: CDR1 MDHEN, CDR2 SYDVKM. V lost 5 bases and J lost 3; bases outside the gene matches: 3. The CDR3 sequence is CASSRGQYTEAFF. CDR3 DNA sequence: TGTGCCAGCAGTAGGGGACAGTACACTGAAGCTTTCTTT.

This clonotype came up many times. This chain connects TRBV7-6 to TRBJ2-3; 8 positions agree with TRBD1. This CDR3 is built from 14 residues. Germline V gene sequence: CDR1 SGHVS, CDR2 FNYEAQ. Unmatched junction bases numbered 3, after V lost 3 bases and J lost 4 bases. The DNA for the CDR3 is TGTGCCAGCAGCTTCGACAGGGGCCCAGATACGCAGTATTTT. Translated, it gives CASSFDRGPDTQYF.

This clonotype was counted only a few times. The chain has TRBV6-2 or TRBV6-3 and TRBJ2-2, with D perhaps matching TRBD1 or TRBD2 (5 bases each). Trimming left V 4 bases short and J 4 bases short, with 13 bases between. The germline gives CDR1 MNHEY, CDR2 SVGEGT. This CDR3 is 15 amino acids long. CDR3 nucleotide sequence: TGTGCCAGCAGTTCTGCCGGGACCTTCACCGGGGAGCTGTTTTTT. The encoded protein is CASSSAGTFTGELFF.

This chain connects TRBV9 to TRBJ2-1; no definite D call. The CDR3 covers 13 residues. In germline, CDR1 is SGDLS, CDR2 YYNGEE. Trimming removed 0 bases from V and 9 bases from J, with 10 bases in between. The CDR3 here is CASSVDRASEQFF. CDR3 DNA: TGTGCCAGCAGCGTAGACAGAGCTTCTGAGCAGTTCTTC.

This clonotype was found many times. V and J are TRBV12-5 and TRBJ2-1, with 9 bases aligning to TRBD2. The V segment lost 0 bases and the J segment 0 bases; nucleotides outside the gene matches: 12. From germline, CDR1 is LGHNT and CDR2 FRNRAP. This CDR3 spans 20 amino acids. The CDR3 DNA reads as TGTGCTAGTGGTTTGGTACCCATCCTTAGTAGCGGGGGCTCCTACAATGAGCAGTTCTTC. This codes for CASGLVPILSSGGSYNEQFF.

This clonotype was found many times. V usage is TRBV20-1 and J usage is TRBJ2-4; 7 bases are shared with TRBD2. V lost 0 bases and J lost 6; bases outside the gene matches: 5. The CDR3 length is 14 residues. Looked up from germline, CDR1 is DFQATT and CDR2 is SNEGSKA (reference sequence). DNA of the CDR3: TGCAGTGCTAGAGATCGGGGAGGGGTAAACATTCAGTACTTC. This gives the protein CSARDRGGVNIQYF.